The rows below give T cell receptor beta chains drawn from one sample of a study of cytomegalovirus exposure and HLA in healthy donors. Assay used: immunoSEQ multiplex PCR; TCRdb lists only in-frame clones, some missing. In the table there are 150,000 to 200,000 clones, roughly three quarters of which are singletons. Sample: PBMCs. The receptors were gathered from a male donor in good health and CMV-seronegative. Both conserved end residues are trimmed from each CDR3. D genes are given only for firm matches. Clone size is shown for a subset of rows, as once, few, many or a class of expanded clone.

D gene,V gene,clone size,CDR3 protein
TRBD1,TRBV7-2,.,ASSLKWTGVGELF
.,TRBV21-1,once,ASSKDAGIPGQAPNSNQPQH
.,TRBV7-3,few,ASSLVPSVSYEQY
.,TRBV5-1,.,ASSLVAGREQY
.,TRBV9,.,ASSVSPRATEAF
TRBD2,TRBV30,.,AWTVVAGGVHEQF
.,TRBV2,few,ASSESIASSSYEQY
.,TRBV27,.,ASRDYYPGHPFGEQY
TRBD1,TRBV25-1,.,ASSPGTGFTGNTIY
.,TRBV7-2,.,ASSLYYEQY
.,TRBV6-6,few,ASSYSRASTGELF
TRBD2,TRBV7-9,.,ASSFREGSTDTQY
.,TRBV6-6,.,ASSYLNGDNGYT
.,TRBV5-1,.,ASSLGQEIYGYT
.,TRBV30,once,AWSVDGTSVQY
.,TRBV28,.,ASSFPTPNRIEAF
TRBD2,TRBV7-9,.,ASSLNKSGGRWDTQY
.,TRBV5-1,.,ASSPDSGVGQPQH
.,TRBV7-8,.,ASSLRRGGGNTPDTQY
TRBD2,TRBV19,.,ASSTWAGEEDTQY
TRBD1,TRBV28,.,ASSFFSQGQGYGNTIY
.,TRBV6-6,.,ASSHRESYGYT
TRBD1,TRBV28,.,ASSLGTGAYTEAF
TRBD2,TRBV7-2,.,ASSYTSGGIYEQY
.,TRBV30,few,AWRIDSGNTIY
TRBD1,TRBV2,.,ASSDPGTGASPLH
TRBD2,TRBV7-9,.,ASSFDATSGRNGYEQY
.,TRBV18,.,ASSPAGTSTDTQY
TRBD1,TRBV2,few,ASSGTGGSADTQY
TRBD1,TRBV9,.,ASSVGTGSSENTGELF
.,TRBV6-6,.,ASSYSGGAGANVLT
.,TRBV27,.,ASSLMAAANYGYT
TRBD1,TRBV2,few,ASRLHRQGGNQPQH
TRBD1,TRBV28,.,ASSSPGTGYTEAF
.,TRBV9,.,ASSVRSNNEKLF
.,TRBV28,.,ASSLEASLGYNEQF
TRBD2,TRBV7-8,once,ASSALAGPTYNEQF
.,TRBV29-1,.,SASSGRAYEQY
.,TRBV7-8,.,ASSPWPGGSRGDTQY
TRBD1,TRBV19,once,ASSWGQGVYNEQF
.,TRBV30,.,AWNRPRGYT
TRBD2,TRBV30,.,AWSVRSSGTRTPYEQY
.,TRBV30,.,AWKTDVNTGELF
.,TRBV1,.,TSSHTDRQRNEKLF
.,TRBV7-9,.,SSSSLAVEQY
TRBD1,TRBV7-9,once,ASSTRQGSEKLF
.,TRBV4-3,few,ASSAKGGSPLH
TRBD2,TRBV2,once,ASRRASGGPDTQY
TRBD1,TRBV27,few,ASNSLTGGFYEQY
.,TRBV13,.,ASSLGESSYNEQF
TRBD1,TRBV6-4,.,ASSRTGQGNEKLF
TRBD2,TRBV7-9,.,ASNQTSGGRTDTQY
TRBD2,TRBV7-2,.,ASSLGKAGGIQETQY
TRBD1,TRBV7-9,.,ASSFPGTANTGELF
.,TRBV18,.,ASSPVEDTQY
.,TRBV2,.,ASSLQRDYGYT
TRBD1,TRBV19,.,ASRTGASGNTIY
TRBD2,TRBV6-1,.,ASSETGRANEQY
TRBD1,TRBV6-1,few,ASSEAGQGAPNQPQH
TRBD2,TRBV7-2,.,ASSPGMGSGRTWADTQY